The 4 T cell receptor beta chains reported below all come from one sample, sequenced in a study of blood T cell repertoires in COVID-19. The assay was immunoSEQ multiplex PCR, and TCRdb's table has in-frame clones only and misses some. The table has approximately 220,000 clones, roughly 83% seen once; the top ten hold 1.3%. Sequences were obtained from PBMCs or T cells enriched from blood (not recorded which). These receptors originate from a middle-aged woman with acute COVID-19.

The J gene is TRBJ2-1, the V gene TRBV4-2, with 12 nucleotides matching TRBD2. V lost 1 base, J lost 10 bases, and 5 bases stayed unmatched. Germline V lookup: CDR1 LGHNA, CDR2 YNFKEQ. The CDR3 spans 15 residues. DNA for the CDR3: TGTGCCAGCAGCCAAGCTAGCGGGAGGGCCTCCGAGCAGTTCTTC. It codes for CASSQASGRASEQFF.

CDR3 coding DNA: TGTGTGGCGGAGAGCTCCTACAATGAGCAGTTCTTC. Its protein is CVAESSYNEQFF. The chain uses TRBV7-9 and TRBJ2-1, with D hard to call. CDR1 is SEHNR and CDR2 is FQNEAQ in the germline V gene (reference sequence). CDR3 size: 12 residues.

V is TRBV27 and J is TRBJ2-1; 12 positions agree with TRBD2. The CDR3 is 16 amino acids. Germline V gene lookup returns CDR1 MNHEY and CDR2 SMNVEV (reference sequence). J gave up 6 bases and V 2 bases, and 5 bases lay outside the gene matches. The CDR3 sequence: CASSLRLAGEFNEQFF. The CDR3 coding sequence is TGTGCCAGCAGTTTAAGACTAGCGGGAGAATTCAATGAGCAGTTCTTC.

J is TRBJ1-4 and V is TRBV5-1; the D gene is possibly TRBD1 (6 bases). V was clipped by 4 bases and J by 7 bases, with 14 bases between them. This CDR3 has 14 residues. Per the germline V gene, CDR1 is SGHRS and CDR2 is YFSETQ. CDR3 sequence (DNA): TGCGCCAGCAGCCTTAGCGGGGGCGGTGAAAAACTGTTTTTT. Its protein is CASSLSGGGEKLFF.